This entry lists 19 T cell receptor beta chains sequenced from one sample in a study of blood T cells in healthy people across ages. The authors ran a second PCR of roughly 6 to 12 cycles using a sample-barcoded 5' primer and a J-beta primer mix. TCRdb ran MiXCR on the 5' RACE reads and lists one entry per CDR3 protein. Of 700,000 to 850,000 distinct CDR3 sequences listed, about 55% were seen once; the top ten hold roughly 40%. The sequenced sample consisted of blood. These receptors originate from a man older than 75 in good health.

This clonotype was observed many times. J is TRBJ2-5 and V is TRBV5-1, with 10 bases that match TRBD2. V trimming: 6 bases; J trimming: 4 bases; junction bases outside the gene matches: 3. CDR3 length equals 13 residues. In germline, CDR1 is SGHRS, CDR2 YFSETQ. The CDR3 sequence: CASTIAGGETQYF. The CDR3, as DNA: TGCGCCAGCACCATAGCGGGAGGAGAGACCCAGTACTTC.

The CDR3 sequence: CASRRGQTYEQYF. CDR3 coding DNA: TGCGCCAGCCGAAGGGGACAGACCTACGAGCAGTACTTC. The chain joins TRBV5-1 to TRBJ2-7; 7 positions agree with TRBD1. Germline values: CDR1 SGHRS, CDR2 YFSETQ. Unmatched junction bases numbered 6, after V lost 7 bases and J lost 2 bases. This CDR3 region has 13 residues. The full variable domain, with the rest looked up from reference TRBV5-1 and TRBJ2-7, is KAGVTQTPRYLIKTRGQQVTLSCSPISGHRSVSWYQQTPGQGLQFLFEYFSETQRNKGNFPGRFSGRQFSNSRSEMNVSTLELGDSALYLCASRRGQTYEQYFGPGTRLTVT.

The chain uses TRBV5-1 and TRBJ1-1; TRBD1 agrees at 10 bases. Germline V gives CDR1 SGHRS, CDR2 YFSETQ. This CDR3 is 19 amino acids long. After removal of 2 bases from V and 7 bases from J, the junction contained 20 bases not matched to a gene. CDR3 sequence reads: CASSFLPGTGALRKSEAFF. The CDR3 nucleotides read TGCGCCAGCAGCTTTCTCCCTGGGACAGGGGCCCTCCGTAAAAGTGAAGCTTTCTTT.

The chain is built from TRBV18 and TRBJ2-1; 8 nucleotides align to TRBD2. The J call may be mistaken, given a closer DNA end match to TRBJ2-7. The germline V gene has CDR1 KGHSH and CDR2 LQKENI. CDR3 length: 13 amino acids. Here the CDR3 reads CASSTGGYNEQYF. DNA of the CDR3: TGTGCCAGCTCCACGGGAGGGTACAATGAGCAGTACTTC.

This clonotype came up many times. The V gene is TRBV11-2, the J gene TRBJ2-1, with TRBD2 matching 11 bases. Per the germline V gene, CDR1 is SGHAT and CDR2 is FQNNGV. The J segment lost 4 bases and the V segment lost 5 bases, leaving 4 bases of the junction unmatched. The CDR3 contains 15 residues. The CDR3 nucleotides read TGTGCCAGCAGCGCCGGGACTAGCGGATACAATGAGCAGTTCTTC. Its translation is CASSAGTSGYNEQFF.

The rearrangement joins TRBV7-9 to TRBJ2-5; tentatively, D is TRBD2 (5 bases). V lost 6 bases, J lost 2 bases, and 16 bases lay in between. Germline V lookup: CDR1 SEHNR, CDR2 FQNEAQ (reference sequence). The CDR3 spans 15 residues. The CDR3 loop reads CASSHITRGQETQYF. The CDR3 region has the DNA TGTGCCAGCAGTCATATCACTCGGGGACAAGAGACCCAGTACTTC.

The rearrangement joins TRBV20-1 to TRBJ2-5; 9 nucleotides align to TRBD1. The DNA end lines up better with TRBJ2-7; the J call may be wrong. Per the germline V gene, CDR1 is DFQATT and CDR2 is SNEGSKA (reference sequence). The CDR3 contains 13 residues. The CDR3 bases are TGCAGTATACCGGGACAGGGCTCTTACGAGCAGTACTTC. This sequence encodes CSIPGQGSYEQYF.

The chain carries TRBV10-3 and TRBJ2-1; D might be TRBD1 or TRBD2, each matching 5 bases. The CDR3 has 16 residues. Germline V gene sequence: CDR1 ENHRY, CDR2 SYGVKD. Trimming removed 0 bases from V and 1 base from J, with 10 bases in between. The CDR3 nucleotides read TGTGCCATCAGTGAGTCGCCCGAGGGGTCCTACAATGAGCAGTTCTTC. It translates to CAISESPEGSYNEQFF.

This clonotype has just one count. The chain employs TRBV6-4 and TRBJ2-1; the match to TRBD2 covers 9 bases. TRBJ2-7 explains the end of the DNA better; the J call may be wrong. CDR1 and CDR2 (germline): MRHNA, SNTAGT. The CDR3 runs 16 residues. CDR3 amino acids: CASSPRAGGYYNEQYF. The CDR3 nucleotides read TGTGCCAGCAGCCCGAGAGCGGGAGGATACTACAATGAGCAGTACTTC.

This chain uses TRBV5-1 with TRBJ2-5; no definite D call. The V gene's germline CDR1 is SGHRS and CDR2 YFSETQ. This CDR3 comprises 15 residues. The V end lost 0 bases, the J end lost 1 base, and 10 bases lay between the germline ends. CDR3 in amino acids: CASSLVTTSQETQYF. CDR3 coding DNA: TGCGCCAGCAGCTTGGTGACAACCTCCCAAGAGACCCAGTACTTC.

CDR3 in DNA: TGTGCCAGCAGTTACGCCTTCGGGACAGAGACCTACGAGCAGTACTTC. This sequence encodes CASSYAFGTETYEQYF. The chain couples TRBV6-6 to TRBJ2-7, with 7 bases matching TRBD1. J was trimmed by 2 bases and V by 2 bases; bases with no gene match: 9. The CDR3 has 16 amino acids. Germline CDR1 MNHNY, CDR2 SVGAGI (reference sequence).

The rearrangement joins TRBV27 to TRBJ1-2, with TRBD1 identical over 8 bases. The V gene's germline CDR1 is MNHEY and CDR2 SMNVEV (reference sequence). V shed 5 bases, J shed 4 bases, and the junction held 9 bases outside the gene matches. This CDR3 contains 15 residues. The CDR3 loop reads CASSHQTGAFYGYTF. The CDR3 DNA sequence: TGTGCCAGCAGTCATCAGACAGGGGCGTTCTATGGCTACACCTTC.

This rearrangement joins TRBV24-1 to TRBJ2-2, with a tentative D call TRBD2 (5 bases). Germline V gene sequence: CDR1 KGHDR, CDR2 SFDVKD. The CDR3 is 14 amino acids. Deletions cut 9 bases from V and 3 bases from J, with 13 bases between. The DNA of the CDR3 is TGTGCCACCCAACCTCCCGGGGACACCGGGGAGCTGTTTTTT. It is translated as CATQPPGDTGELFF.

The chain combines TRBV6-1 with TRBJ2-3; D not certain. V was shortened by 8 bases and J by 6 bases, with 12 bases between the two germline ends. This CDR3 comprises 12 residues. Germline CDR1 MNHNS, CDR2 SASEGT. The CDR3 is CASQADGDTQYF. CDR3 DNA sequence: TGTGCCAGCCAGGCCGATGGGGATACGCAGTATTTT.

The CDR3 spells CASTTAGSMNTEAFF. CDR3 nucleotides: TGTGCCAGCACCACGGCGGGTTCTATGAACACTGAAGCTTTCTTT. The V gene is TRBV3-1, the J gene TRBJ1-1; the D is unclear. Germline CDR1 reads LGHDT; CDR2 reads YNNKEL (reference sequence). V lost 7 bases, J lost 0 bases, and 15 bases lay in between. The CDR3 consists of 15 residues.

The chain couples TRBV20-1 to TRBJ2-5; TRBD1 matches at 12 bases. Germline CDR1 and CDR2: DFQATT and SNEGSKA (reference sequence). V was pared by 0 bases and J by 4 bases, with 3 bases of the junction left unmatched. CDR3 length: 15 amino acids. The CDR3 here is CSARDGDRGRETQYF. The CDR3 DNA reads TGCAGTGCTAGAGACGGGGACAGGGGGCGAGAGACCCAGTACTTC.

CDR3 DNA sequence: TGTGCCACCAGTGAAGGAGGGATTGGCGGCGGGGAGCTGTTTTTT. Protein product: CATSEGGIGGGELFF. The chain couples TRBV24-1 to TRBJ2-2; weak D call: TRBD2 (6 bases). The CDR3 runs 15 residues. Germline CDR1 reads KGHDR; CDR2 reads SFDVKD. Deletions cut 4 bases from V and 7 bases from J, with 15 bases between.

The chain recombines TRBV9 with TRBJ2-6; 8 bases are a match to TRBD2. With 0 bases clipped from V and 0 bases from J, the junction kept 11 bases outside the gene matches. Germline CDR1 SGDLS, CDR2 YYNGEE. The CDR3 is 20 amino acids. The CDR3 bases are TGTGCCAGCAGCGTAGCCCAATGGCAAGCGGGGGACTCTGGGGCCAACGTCCTGACTTTC. Translation gives CASSVAQWQAGDSGANVLTF.

The chain combines TRBV20-1 with TRBJ2-1; TRBD2 aligns across 9 bases. Trimming took 5 bases from V and 0 from J; bases not matched to a gene: 5. The CDR3 has 15 residues. Germline CDR1 reads DFQATT; CDR2 reads SNEGSKA (reference sequence). In DNA form, the CDR3 reads TGCAGTGCTCGACTAGCGGAGAGCTCCTACAATGAGCAGTTCTTC. Protein sequence: CSARLAESSYNEQFF.